Listed below are T cell receptor beta chains from one sample, sequenced in a study of Ad26.COV2.S vaccination and SARS-CoV-2 variants. Clones were sequenced by immunoSEQ multiplex PCR, and TCRdb holds only the in-frame ones, with some missing. Seen here are a few hundred thousand clones, 89% observed once, and the top ten hold 1.9%. The specimen was peripheral blood, collected in a trial of Ad26.COV2.S vaccine versus placebo. These receptors came from a person aged 18-65 years who received the Ad26.COV2.S COVID-19 vaccine or a placebo. CDR3s include the opening cysteine and the closing phenylalanine or tryptophan. A D gene is named only where the DNA matches it firmly. Part of the rows lack a size; the others show once, few, many or a class for expanded clones.

TRBD2	TRBJ2-1	-	TRBV4-1	TGCGCCAGCAGCCAATTTGGACTAGCGGGAGCTGATGAGCAGTTCTTC	CASSQFGLAGADEQFF
-	TRBJ1-1	few	TRBV28	TGTGCCAGCAGTTTACGGGGGAATCGGGGTGAAGCTTTCTTT	CASSLRGNRGEAFF
-	TRBJ2-7	once	TRBV28	TGTGCCAGCAGTTGGGGAGGTTACGAGCAGTACTTC	CASSWGGYEQYF
-	TRBJ2-7	-	TRBV9	TGTGCCAGCAGCGTAGACGGGAGCTTTCCCTTGCAGTACTTC	CASSVDGSFPLQYF
-	TRBJ1-3	-	TRBV14	TGTGCCAGCAGCCAAGAGGGGGGTCCCGGAAACACCATATATTTT	CASSQEGGPGNTIYF
-	TRBJ1-2	few	TRBV25-1	TGTGCCAGCAGTGAACAGCAGGGTACTGGCTACACCTTC	CASSEQQGTGYTF
-	TRBJ2-3	-	TRBV4-2	TGTGCCAGCAGCCCCGGGGCTGGGGACACAGATACGCAGTATTTT	CASSPGAGDTDTQYF
-	TRBJ2-7	-	TRBV30	TGTGCCTGGAGTGTAGGAGGCTACGAGCAGTACTTC	CAWSVGGYEQYF
-	TRBJ2-3	-	TRBV9	TGTGCCAGCAGCGTGGCCGGGGCAGGGGGCACAGATACGCAGTATTTT	CASSVAGAGGTDTQYF
-	TRBJ2-5	-	TRBV30	TGTGCCTGGAGTGTACTCACAGCCGGAGGCTACTTC	CAWSVLTAGGYF